A selection of T cell receptor beta chains follows, all from one sample in a study of blood T cell repertoires in COVID-19. Clones were sequenced by immunoSEQ multiplex PCR, and TCRdb holds only the in-frame ones, with some missing. The sample contains around 100,000 clones, almost 80% of which appear only once. Material for sequencing was peripheral blood. These receptors were taken from a woman aged 70 to 79 with acute or convalescent COVID-19. The CDR3 runs from the conserved cysteine through the conserved F or W. D genes are given only for firm matches. Size tells how often a clone was seen (once, few, many) or the class of an expanded clone, and some rows leave it out.

CASSSLTATVEFFGYTF	TGTGCCAGCAGCTCCCTGACAGCGACGGTAGAATTCTTTGGCTACACCTTC	-	-	TRBV7-2	TRBJ1-2
CSARRGREQYF	TGCAGTGCTAGAAGAGGGCGCGAGCAGTACTTC	-	-	TRBV20-1	TRBJ2-7
CTIPWANVLTF	TGCACTATTCCCTGGGCCAACGTCCTGACTTTC	-	-	TRBV20-1	TRBJ2-6
CSVEVAGGGEAFF	TGCAGCGTTGAAGTGGCCGGCGGGGGGGAAGCTTTCTTT	-	-	TRBV29-1	TRBJ1-1
CAGQQLTANYGYTF	TGTGCCGGCCAACAGTTGACAGCCAACTATGGCTACACCTTC	-	-	TRBV6-5	TRBJ1-2
CSGGGEYTEAFF	TGCAGCGGAGGGGGGGAATACACTGAAGCTTTCTTT	once	-	TRBV29-1	TRBJ1-1
CASSRLRRGMVAGELFF	TGTGCCAGCAGCCGGCTCCGAAGGGGGATGGTGGCCGGGGAGCTGTTTTTT	-	-	TRBV3-1/TRBV3-2	TRBJ2-2
CASREAGMSGELFF	TGTGCCAGCAGGGAAGCAGGGATGTCCGGGGAGCTGTTTTTT	-	-	TRBV3-1/TRBV3-2	TRBJ2-2
CASSQVEGPGQPQHF	TGTGCCAGCAGCCAAGTTGAGGGCCCCGGGCAGCCCCAGCATTTT	few	-	TRBV4-2	TRBJ1-5
CASSQEGGMRSPLHF	TGCGCCAGCAGCCAAGAGGGAGGGATGCGTTCACCCCTCCACTTT	few	-	TRBV4-1	TRBJ1-6
CASSRLEDTDTQYF	TGCGCCAGCAGCCGACTAGAAGACACAGATACGCAGTATTTT	few	-	TRBV5-1	TRBJ2-3
CASTLAGSWDMNTEAFF	TGTGCCAGCACCCTGGCAGGGTCTTGGGATATGAACACTGAAGCTTTCTTT	-	-	TRBV28	TRBJ1-1
CASSLDSNSPLHF	TGCGCCAGCAGCTTGGACAGTAATTCACCCCTCCACTTT	-	-	TRBV5-1	TRBJ1-6
CASSLGVETQYF	TGTGCCAGCAGTTTGGGCGTGGAGACCCAGTACTTC	few	-	TRBV12-3/TRBV12-4	TRBJ2-5
CASRPQAPRGYTF	TGTGCCAGCAGACCACAGGCCCCCCGGGGCTACACCTTC	-	-	TRBV5-6	TRBJ1-2
CASSLVRNTEAFF	TGTGCCAGCAGCTTAGTCCGGAACACTGAAGCTTTCTTT	few	-	TRBV7-8	TRBJ1-1
CAISVGNRGEAFF	TGTGCCATCAGTGTAGGAAACAGGGGTGAAGCTTTCTTT	-	TRBD1	TRBV10-3	TRBJ1-1
CASSLDSFSYNEQFF	TGTGCCAGCAGTTTAGACAGCTTCTCCTACAATGAGCAGTTCTTC	-	-	TRBV27	TRBJ2-1
CASSLGQGAYNEQFF	TGCGCCAGCAGCTTGGGGCAGGGCGCCTACAATGAGCAGTTCTTC	-	-	TRBV5-1	TRBJ2-1
CASSGSTGGRAEAFF	TGTGCCAGTAGTGGATCGACAGGGGGGCGCGCTGAAGCTTTCTTT	-	TRBD1	TRBV19	TRBJ1-1
CASSSSTGAYEQYF	TGTGCCAGCAGCTCATCAACGGGGGCCTACGAGCAGTACTTC	-	-	TRBV3-1/TRBV3-2	TRBJ2-7
CASSTTSGGYPGELFF	TGTGCCAGTAGTACCACTAGCGGGGGTTACCCCGGGGAGCTGTTTTTT	-	TRBD2	TRBV19	TRBJ2-2
CASRLQGNTEAFF	TGTGCCAGCAGATTGCAGGGGAACACTGAAGCTTTCTTT	once	-	TRBV7-9	TRBJ1-1
CASSGQGLNTEAFF	TGTGCCAGCAGTGGACAGGGGCTTAACACTGAAGCTTTCTTT	-	TRBD1	TRBV6-6	TRBJ1-1
CASSYSRSGGNYGYTF	TGTGCCAGCAGTTACTCCCGCAGCGGAGGGAACTATGGCTACACCTTC	few	-	TRBV6-2/TRBV6-3	TRBJ1-2
CASSATGNNEQFF	TGTGCCAGCAGCGCCACAGGAAACAATGAGCAGTTCTTC	few	-	TRBV9	TRBJ2-1
CASSYSGVSEQYF	TGTGCCAGCAGTTATTCCGGAGTAAGCGAGCAGTACTTC	-	-	TRBV6-5	TRBJ2-7
CASSLGGGLQPQHF	TGCGCCAGCAGCTTAGGGGGGGGCCTCCAGCCCCAGCATTTT	-	-	TRBV5-1	TRBJ1-5
CASSPGGVNQPQHF	TGTGCCAGCAGTCCGGGAGGGGTTAATCAGCCCCAGCATTTT	-	-	TRBV28	TRBJ1-5
CASSFRVSYEQYF	TGTGCCAGCAGCTTCAGGGTCTCCTACGAGCAGTACTTC	-	-	TRBV11-2	TRBJ2-7
CASSPILGGTEAFF	TGTGCCAGCAGCCCGATTTTGGGGGGCACTGAAGCTTTCTTT	once	-	TRBV5-5	TRBJ1-1
CASSAELPGQGAGGYTF	TGTGCCAGCAGCGCCGAATTGCCGGGACAGGGGGCTGGTGGCTACACCTTC	few	TRBD1	TRBV9	TRBJ1-2
CASSKKRRLTGGSDTQYF	TGTGCCAGCAGCAAAAAAAGGCGCCTAACGGGGGGGTCGGATACGCAGTATTTT	few	-	TRBV21-1	TRBJ2-3
CASSLTGMTDTQYF	TGTGCCAGCAGCCTTACAGGGATGACAGATACGCAGTATTTT	-	-	TRBV6-6	TRBJ2-3
CASSLGSGGDEKLFF	TGCGCCAGCAGCTTGGGGTCAGGGGGTGATGAAAAACTGTTTTTT	-	TRBD1	TRBV5-1	TRBJ1-4
CASSPNRGLGETQYF	TGTGCCAGTAGCCCTAACAGGGGGCTAGGGGAGACCCAGTACTTC	-	TRBD1	TRBV19	TRBJ2-5
CASSRTRGYNEQFF	TGTGCCAGCAGTAGGACCAGGGGGTACAATGAGCAGTTCTTC	-	TRBD1	TRBV6-5	TRBJ2-1
CASGAGDPSTDTQYF	TGCGCCAGCGGAGCCGGAGACCCTAGCACAGATACGCAGTATTTT	few	-	TRBV5-1	TRBJ2-3
CAWSRLAPDQGEQYF	TGTGCCTGGAGTCGCTTAGCCCCGGATCAGGGCGAGCAGTACTTC	-	-	TRBV30	TRBJ2-7
CASSLTRGSGELFF	TGTGCCAGCAGCTTAACTAGGGGGTCCGGGGAGCTGTTTTTT	-	-	TRBV7-3	TRBJ2-2
CASSLAPGLSDYGYTF	TGCGCCAGCAGCTTGGCCCCGGGTCTTTCGGACTATGGCTACACCTTC	-	-	TRBV5-1	TRBJ1-2
CASSPDRVDTEAFF	TGTGCCAGTAGTCCAGACAGGGTGGACACTGAAGCTTTCTTT	-	TRBD1	TRBV19	TRBJ1-1
CASSRDRAKDEQYF	TGTGCCAGCTCGCGGGACAGGGCAAAGGACGAGCAGTACTTC	-	TRBD1	TRBV18	TRBJ2-7
CASSPTGQGPQPQHF	TGTGCCAGCAGTCCGACGGGACAGGGTCCTCAGCCCCAGCATTTT	-	TRBD1	TRBV27	TRBJ1-5
CASSQATEAFF	TGTGCCAGCAGCCAAGCAACTGAAGCTTTCTTT	-	-	TRBV14	TRBJ1-1
CASSQSYRDSLTF	TGTGCCAGCAGCCAAAGTTACCGGGACAGTCTTACCTTC	-	TRBD1	TRBV3-1/TRBV3-2	TRBJ1-2
CATSLTGGGTEAFF	TGTGCCACCAGCTTAACAGGGGGCGGCACTGAAGCTTTCTTT	-	TRBD1	TRBV15	TRBJ1-1
CASSPSDVGRAFF	TGTGCCAGCAGCCCCTCAGATGTGGGGAGGGCTTTCTTT	-	-	TRBV7-9	TRBJ1-1
CASSSLPGDSLVTEAFF	TGTGCCAGCAGCTCTCTACCTGGGGACAGCCTTGTTACTGAAGCTTTCTTT	-	TRBD1	TRBV7-6	TRBJ1-1
CASSFDLSSTDTQYF	TGTGCCAGCAGCTTTGATCTATCTAGCACAGATACGCAGTATTTT	once	-	TRBV7-2	TRBJ2-3
CASSRSNEQFF	TGTGCCAGCAGTAGGAGCAATGAGCAGTTCTTC	-	-	TRBV6-6	TRBJ2-1
CASSLGTGNSPLHF	TGTGCCAGCAGCCTTGGGACAGGGAATTCACCCCTCCACTTT	-	TRBD1	TRBV7-2	TRBJ1-6
CASSFREAPLHF	TGTGCCAGCAGCTTTCGGGAAGCGCCCCTCCACTTT	-	-	TRBV11-2	TRBJ1-6
CASSEMEASSYNEQFF	TGTGCCAGCAGTGAAATGGAGGCCAGCTCCTACAATGAGCAGTTCTTC	-	-	TRBV6-1	TRBJ2-1
CASSYPQGNTGELFF	TGCGCCAGCAGCTACCCACAGGGGAACACCGGGGAGCTGTTTTTT	once	-	TRBV5-1	TRBJ2-2
CASSMDTSSGNTIYF	TGTGCCAGCAGCATGGACACAAGCTCTGGAAACACCATATATTTT	-	-	TRBV7-2	TRBJ1-3
CASSSLLSTGELFF	TGTGCCAGCAGCTCATTACTTTCGACCGGGGAGCTGTTTTTT	-	-	TRBV7-2	TRBJ2-2
CASSPGQDQPQHF	TGTGCCAGCAGCCCCGGACAGGATCAGCCCCAGCATTTT	-	TRBD1	TRBV3-1/TRBV3-2	TRBJ1-5